The 16 T cell receptor beta chains listed next were all sequenced from one sample in a study of OX40 agonist ivuxolimab in advanced cancers. Clones were sequenced by immunoSEQ multiplex PCR, and TCRdb holds only the in-frame ones, with some missing. Among tens of thousands of clones, approximately 89% were seen once, and the ten largest hold about 0.31%. This sample comprised CD4+ or CD8+ T cells sorted from blood, obtained in a trial of the OX40 agonist ivuxolimab. The receptors stem from an adult with an advanced solid tumor such as melanoma, head and neck, liver or kidney cancer.

In DNA form, the CDR3 reads TGTGCCAGCAGCGGGGACAGAGTTAATGAAAAACTGTTTTTT. It encodes CASSGDRVNEKLFF. The V gene is TRBV5-4, the J gene TRBJ1-4; TRBD1 matches 7 bases. The CDR3 has 14 residues. Germline V CDR1 and CDR2: SGHNT, YYREEE (reference sequence). With 4 bases clipped from V and 4 bases from J, the junction kept 4 bases outside the gene matches.

V usage is TRBV28 and J usage is TRBJ2-2, with 10 nucleotides matching TRBD2. V lost 5 bases and J lost 5; bases outside the gene matches: 5. This CDR3 comprises 15 residues. Germline CDR1 reads MDHEN; CDR2 reads SYDVKM. This CDR3 reads CASSTLAGATGELFF. For the CDR3, the DNA is TGTGCCAGCAGTACGCTAGCGGGAGCGACCGGGGAGCTGTTTTTT.

The chain links TRBV7-2 to TRBJ2-3; D is undetermined. Trimming pared 1 base from V and 0 bases from J, leaving 14 bases between. The CDR3 covers 17 residues. Germline loops: CDR1 SGHTA, CDR2 FQGNSA. The CDR3 reads CASSLVSGEGSTDTQYF. For the CDR3, the DNA is TGTGCCAGCAGCTTAGTTAGTGGGGAAGGAAGCACAGATACGCAGTATTTT. Supplemented by reference TRBV7-2 and TRBJ2-3, the full variable domain reads GAGVSQSPSNKVTEKGKDVELRCDPISGHTALYWYRQSLGQGLEFLIYFQGNSAPDKSGLPSDRFSAERTGGSVSTLTIQRTQQEDSAVYLCASSLVSGEGSTDTQYFGPGTRLTVL.

V gene TRBV19 combines with J gene TRBJ1-1, with a weak D call TRBD1 (6 bases). Trimming took 5 bases from V and 1 from J, leaving 8 bases between them. Germline CDR1 and CDR2: LNHDA and SQIVND (reference sequence). This CDR3 has 13 residues. The CDR3 DNA reads as TGTGCCAGTAGTTGGGGGGCGAACACTGAAGCTTTCTTT. It yields the protein CASSWGANTEAFF.

As DNA, the CDR3 is TGTGCCTGGAAGGATGTCTATAATTCACCCCTCCACTTT. This encodes CAWKDVYNSPLHF. The gene calls are TRBV30 and TRBJ1-6; D unclear. V lost 4 bases, J lost 3 bases, and 7 bases lay in between. The CDR3 consists of 13 residues. CDR1 GTSNPN and CDR2 SVGIG come from the germline V gene (reference sequence).

The CDR3 spells CASSLSQNYGYTF. The DNA for the CDR3 is TGTGCCAGCAGCTTGTCTCAGAACTATGGCTACACCTTC. The V call is TRBV5-4, the J call TRBJ1-2; D is unclear. The CDR3 covers 13 residues. Germline V CDR1 and CDR2: SGHNT, YYREEE (reference sequence). V lost 1 base and J 2 bases, leaving 6 bases between the germline ends.

The rearrangement uses TRBV5-1 and TRBJ2-7; 8 bases align to TRBD1. This CDR3 has 15 residues. V lost 0 bases, J lost 6 bases, and 8 bases stayed unmatched. Germline-derived CDR1 and CDR2 are SGHRS and YFSETQ. The CDR3 DNA reads as TGCGCCAGCAGCTTGGCAAGTGACAGGGGTAGCGAGCAGTACTTC. Translated, it gives CASSLASDRGSEQYF.

V gene TRBV7-2 combines with J gene TRBJ1-1; TRBD1 matches 8 bases. The length of the CDR3 is 14 residues. The junction had 3 bases not matched to a gene; V was cut back by 6 bases and J by 0 bases. The germline gives CDR1 SGHTA, CDR2 FQGNSA. Here the CDR3 DNA reads TGTGCCAGCAGTCAGGGGGCCGTGAACACTGAAGCTTTCTTT. Translating gives CASSQGAVNTEAFF.

This clone was detected only once. This chain uses TRBV7-2 with TRBJ1-4; maybe TRBD1 (6 bases). CDR3 length equals 13 residues. The germline V gene has CDR1 SGHTA and CDR2 FQGNSA. V was trimmed by 8 bases and J by 8 bases, leaving 15 bases between them. The CDR3 protein is CASRRGALEKLFF. In DNA, the CDR3 is TGTGCCAGCCGCCGGGGGGCATTGGAAAAACTGTTTTTT.

The V and J genes are TRBV6-4 and TRBJ1-2, with D tentatively TRBD1 (6 bases). V lost 2 bases, J lost 8 bases, and 12 bases lay in between. The CDR3 extends over 13 amino acids. Germline CDR1 MRHNA, CDR2 SNTAGT. The CDR3 nucleotides read TGTGCCAGCAGTGACAGGGGGGGTGAGGGCTACACCTTC. Residues: CASSDRGGEGYTF.

The chain links TRBV4-3 to TRBJ2-2; no clear D. The germline CDR1 and CDR2 sequences are LGHNA and YSLEER. The CDR3 is made up of 18 amino acids. V shed 4 bases and J shed 1 base, with 19 bases lying between them. The CDR3 nucleotides read TGCGCCAGCAGCCCACAAGGACGATACACCGAGAACACCGGGGAGCTGTTTTTT. This encodes CASSPQGRYTENTGELFF.

The chain joins TRBV27 to TRBJ1-5, with no clear D. Germline V gene sequence: CDR1 MNHEY, CDR2 SMNVEV (reference sequence). V was trimmed by 0 bases and J by 2 bases, leaving 2 bases between them. This CDR3 comprises 13 residues. The CDR3 DNA is TGTGCCAGCAGTTTATCCGGCAATCAGCCCCAGCATTTT. It specifies CASSLSGNQPQHF.

This clone was seen a handful of times. The chain employs TRBV18 and TRBJ1-1, with 8 nucleotides matching TRBD1. Germline lookup yields CDR1 KGHSH and CDR2 LQKENI. V lost 4 bases to trimming and J lost 1 base; unmatched junction nucleotides: 8. The CDR3 has 16 amino acids. The CDR3 nucleotides are TGTGCCAGCTCACGGGGCAGGGGGCCGAAGAACACTGAAGCTTTCTTT. It translates to CASSRGRGPKNTEAFF.

The rearrangement links TRBV7-6 to TRBJ1-6; D is uncertain. The CDR3 is made up of 14 amino acids. Trimming shortened V by 5 bases and J by 5 bases, and 10 bases separated the two germline ends. In germline, CDR1 is SGHVS, CDR2 FNYEAQ. The CDR3, as DNA: TGTGCCAGCAGCACTCAGACGGATAATTCACCCCTCCACTTT. Translating gives CASSTQTDNSPLHF.

V usage is TRBV18 and J usage is TRBJ1-5; D unclear. With 3 bases removed from V and 0 bases from J, the gap between germline ends came to 6 bases. The germline CDR1 and CDR2 sequences are KGHSH and LQKENI. CDR3 length: 14 residues. The CDR3 coding sequence is TGTGCCAGCTCACCGACTGATAGCAATCAGCCCCAGCATTTT. Translated, it gives CASSPTDSNQPQHF.

The sample holds one count of this clone. V usage is TRBV5-6 and J usage is TRBJ2-2; weak D call: TRBD1 (5 bases). There are 15 residues in the CDR3. Between the trimmed V and J ends, which lost 4 bases and 7 bases, there was a span of 17 bases. Germline loops: CDR1 SGHDT, CDR2 YYEEEE. For the CDR3, the DNA is TGTGCCAGCAGCCCCCAGGTTGGGGCGATCGGGGAGCTGTTTTTT. This encodes CASSPQVGAIGELFF.